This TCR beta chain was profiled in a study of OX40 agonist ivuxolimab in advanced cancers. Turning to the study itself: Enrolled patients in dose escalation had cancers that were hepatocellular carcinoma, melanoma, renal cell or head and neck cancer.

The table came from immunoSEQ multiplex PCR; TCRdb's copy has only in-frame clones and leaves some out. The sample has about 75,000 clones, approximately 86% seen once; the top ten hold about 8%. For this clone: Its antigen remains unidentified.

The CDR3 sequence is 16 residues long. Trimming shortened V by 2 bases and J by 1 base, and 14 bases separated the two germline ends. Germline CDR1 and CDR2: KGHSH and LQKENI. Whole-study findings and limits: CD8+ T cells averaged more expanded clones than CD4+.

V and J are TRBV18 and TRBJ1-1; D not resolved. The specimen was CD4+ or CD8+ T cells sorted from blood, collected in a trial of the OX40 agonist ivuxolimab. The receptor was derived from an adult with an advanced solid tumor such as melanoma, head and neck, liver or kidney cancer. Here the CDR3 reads CASSPSLLERNTEAFF. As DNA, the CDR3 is TGTGCCAGCTCACCAAGTCTTCTGGAGAGGAACACTGAAGCTTTCTTT.